The rows below give T cell receptor beta chains drawn from one sample of a study of cytomegalovirus exposure and HLA in healthy donors. Assay: immunoSEQ multiplex PCR; the TCRdb copy retains only in-frame clones and omits some. The data show 200,000 to 250,000 clones, approximately 87% seen once. Material: PBMCs. These receptors were taken from a human donor in good health. Each CDR3 is given without its conserved first and last residue.

CDR3: ASSEALRGLRYGYT
V: TRBV6-1

CDR3: ASSPRDRGEQY
V: TRBV27

CDR3: AIRTATGPGEQY
V: TRBV10-3

CDR3: ASSTRTGALSLF
V: TRBV19

CDR3: ASSQVDTYEQY
V: TRBV14

CDR3: SAELWREGRINEQF
V: TRBV29-1

CDR3: ASSQLVNTEAF
V: TRBV14

CDR3: AISESSSGRTDTQY
V: TRBV10-3

CDR3: ATLWGPSTDTQY
V: TRBV6-1

CDR3: ASSVVWHQPDEQY
V: TRBV6-1

CDR3: ASSFRGRGTDTQY
V: TRBV11-2

CDR3: ASSEKDRPYSNQPQH
V: TRBV21-1

CDR3: ASRKAGKNTGELF
V: TRBV13

CDR3: ASSLRDSYQPQH
V: TRBV7-8

CDR3: ASSPTASGGHTGELF
V: TRBV5-1

CDR3: ATRVTGVFLGYT
V: TRBV10-3

CDR3: ASSLAGGGSYNEQF
V: TRBV5-1

CDR3: ASSSRTSGNTDTQY
V: TRBV5-4

CDR3: ASSPGVSQPQH
V: TRBV4-1

CDR3: ASSEGLAGGGEQY
V: TRBV5-1

CDR3: ASSFRTRTGGGETQY
V: TRBV5-1

CDR3: ASSRSGSGNEQF
V: TRBV4-1

CDR3: ASSFLGENTEAF
V: TRBV5-5

CDR3: ATSDRENEKLF
V: TRBV15

CDR3: ASSRDFNTGELF
V: TRBV14

CDR3: ASSQDEGVRSMLEF
V: TRBV4-3

CDR3: ASSEALGQGGQPQH
V: TRBV6-1

CDR3: ASSFLFPGKHQPQH
V: TRBV19

CDR3: ASTPQGALGGYT
V: TRBV7-2

CDR3: ATSREAGRTVNEQF
V: TRBV15

CDR3: AISEALAGGSNNNEQF
V: TRBV10-3

CDR3: ASSYLDRDIYRQY
V: TRBV11-3

CDR3: ASSPGGSGTDTQY
V: TRBV18

CDR3: AWSPAGTGDFYEQY
V: TRBV30

CDR3: ASSLVGGGSSYNEQF
V: TRBV7-8

CDR3: ASSLPTGIEPAF
V: TRBV7-9

CDR3: ASRTGGTGELF
V: TRBV11-3

CDR3: ASSQVLRQRSNTIY
V: TRBV4-1

CDR3: ASSDTYEQY
V: TRBV2

CDR3: ASSQGDRGHGAF
V: TRBV18

CDR3: ASSLGGTGAYEQY
V: TRBV5-1

CDR3: ASSLVSGGRAFEQY
V: TRBV7-2

CDR3: AISGTSGSADTQY
V: TRBV10-3

CDR3: AWANRPPTGIEAF
V: TRBV30

CDR3: ASSFVLAGNNEQF
V: TRBV27

CDR3: AIQGSTDTQY
V: TRBV10-3

CDR3: ASRDRDTNYGYT
V: TRBV9

CDR3: AWSVGTPPY
V: TRBV30

CDR3: ASSFHSPTYEQY
V: TRBV7-2

CDR3: ASSSLGQGNTGELF
V: TRBV5-1

CDR3: ASSLNVAGVPPYEQY
V: TRBV7-2

CDR3: ASTTNRGRRETQY
V: TRBV28

CDR3: ASSQFPASTSGRADTQY
V: TRBV4-1